This entry is about one T cell receptor (beta chain). This record belongs to a study of cytomegalovirus exposure and HLA in healthy donors. CDR3 length: 14 amino acids. After removal of 10 bases from V and 7 bases from J, the junction contained 10 bases not matched to a gene. Germline lookup yields CDR1 MDHEN and CDR2 SYDVKM. The PCR employed 60 Vbeta primers together with 13 Jbeta primers. Data came from immunoSEQ multiplex PCR; TCRdb stores just in-frame clones and leaves some out. In the table there are about 210,000 clones, around 82% of which are singletons. The TCR originated in a man aged 35 to 55 in good health and CMV-seropositive. The chain employs TRBV28 and TRBJ2-7; 13 nucleotides agree with TRBD2. The sample was PBMCs. CDR3 nucleotide sequence: TGTGCCACCTCTGGACTAGCGGGAGTTAGGGAGCAGTACTTC. It encodes CATSGLAGVREQYF.